This T cell receptor beta chain derives from a study of blood T cells in healthy people across ages. For this clonotype: Its target is not known.

Sample-barcoded 5' priming and a J-beta primer mix drove a second PCR of about 6 to 12 cycles. TCRdb reanalysed the 5' RACE reads using MiXCR and keeps one entry per CDR3 protein. Found here are around 990,000 distinct CDR3 sequences, around two fifths of them singletons; the top ten hold 13%. Germline V gives CDR1 SGHRS, CDR2 YFSETQ. This CDR3 has 14 amino acids. V was cut by 0 bases and J by 10 bases, with 14 bases left in between. Study findings and constraints: Among long-lived donors, naive CD4+ cells were more numerous and diversity higher than in aged donors.

In terms of origin and age, donors were healthy Caucasian individuals from Russia aged roughly 6 to 95. The chain joins TRBV5-1 to TRBJ2-1, with D perhaps TRBD2 (5 bases). This sequence was found in a man younger than 35 in good health. The source material was blood. The CDR3, as DNA: TGCGCCAGCAGCTTGGAAGTCAATAGCGACGAGCAGTTCTTC. Amino acids: CASSLEVNSDEQFF.